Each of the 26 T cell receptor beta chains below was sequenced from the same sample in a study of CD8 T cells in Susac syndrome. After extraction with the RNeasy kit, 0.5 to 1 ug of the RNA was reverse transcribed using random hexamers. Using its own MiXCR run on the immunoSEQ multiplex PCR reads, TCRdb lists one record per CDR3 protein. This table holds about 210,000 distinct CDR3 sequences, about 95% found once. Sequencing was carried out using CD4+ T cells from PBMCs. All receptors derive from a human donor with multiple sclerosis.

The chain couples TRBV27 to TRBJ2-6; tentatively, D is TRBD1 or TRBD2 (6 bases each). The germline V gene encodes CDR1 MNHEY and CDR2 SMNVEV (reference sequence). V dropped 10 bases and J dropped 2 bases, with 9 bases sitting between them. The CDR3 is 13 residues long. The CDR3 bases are TGTGCCACGGGGGCGCCTGGGGCCAACGTCCTGACTTTC. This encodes CATGAPGANVLTF.

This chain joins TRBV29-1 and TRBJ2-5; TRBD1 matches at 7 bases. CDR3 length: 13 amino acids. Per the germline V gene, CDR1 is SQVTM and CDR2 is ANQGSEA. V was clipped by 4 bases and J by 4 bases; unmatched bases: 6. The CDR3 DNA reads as TGCAGCGTTGTGAACAGGGGAAGAGAGACCCAGTACTTC. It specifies CSVVNRGRETQYF.

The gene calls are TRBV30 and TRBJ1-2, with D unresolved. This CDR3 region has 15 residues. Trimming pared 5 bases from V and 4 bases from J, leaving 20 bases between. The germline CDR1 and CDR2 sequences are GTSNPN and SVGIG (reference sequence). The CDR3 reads CAWFLPPGSRYGYTF. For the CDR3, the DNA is TGTGCCTGGTTCCTCCCCCCGGGGAGCCGCTATGGCTACACCTTC.

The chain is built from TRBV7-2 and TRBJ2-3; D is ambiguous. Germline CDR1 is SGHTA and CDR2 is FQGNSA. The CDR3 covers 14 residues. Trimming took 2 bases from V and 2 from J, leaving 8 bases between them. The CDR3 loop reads CASSLIRSTDTQYF. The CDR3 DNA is TGTGCCAGCAGCTTAATCAGATCCACAGATACGCAGTATTTT.

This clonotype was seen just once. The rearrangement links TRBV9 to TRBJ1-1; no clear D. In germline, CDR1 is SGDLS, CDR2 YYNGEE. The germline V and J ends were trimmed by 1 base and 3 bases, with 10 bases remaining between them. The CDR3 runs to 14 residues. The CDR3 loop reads CASSVITRHTEAFF. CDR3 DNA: TGTGCCAGCAGCGTAATAACCCGACACACTGAAGCTTTCTTT.

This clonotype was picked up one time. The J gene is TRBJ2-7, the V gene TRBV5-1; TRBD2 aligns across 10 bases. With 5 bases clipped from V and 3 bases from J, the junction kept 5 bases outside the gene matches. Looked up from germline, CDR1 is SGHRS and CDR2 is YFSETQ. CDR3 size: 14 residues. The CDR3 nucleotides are TGCGCCAGCAGGTCGGGACTAGCGAGCTACGAGCAGTACTTC. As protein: CASRSGLASYEQYF. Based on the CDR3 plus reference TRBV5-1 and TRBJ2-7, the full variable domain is KAGVTQTPRYLIKTRGQQVTLSCSPISGHRSVSWYQQTPGQGLQFLFEYFSETQRNKGNFPGRFSGRQFSNSRSEMNVSTLELGDSALYLCASRSGLASYEQYFGPGTRLTVT.

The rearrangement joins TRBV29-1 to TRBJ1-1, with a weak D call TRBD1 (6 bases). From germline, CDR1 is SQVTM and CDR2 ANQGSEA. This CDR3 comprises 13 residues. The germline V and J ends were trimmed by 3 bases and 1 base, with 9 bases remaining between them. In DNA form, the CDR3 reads TGCAGCGTTGACCAACAGGGGAACACTGAAGCTTTCTTT. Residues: CSVDQQGNTEAFF. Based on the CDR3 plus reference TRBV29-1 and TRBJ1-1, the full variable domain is SAVISQKPSRDICQRGTSLTIQCQVDSQVTMMFWYRQQPGQSLTLIATANQGSEATYESGFVIDKFPISRPNLTFSTLTVSNMSPEDSSIYLCSVDQQGNTEAFFGQGTRLTVV.

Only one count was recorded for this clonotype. CDR3 sequence: CASSASGTSYEQYF. The CDR3 nucleotides are TGTGCCAGTTCCGCTAGCGGGACCTCCTACGAGCAGTACTTC. This chain connects TRBV14 to TRBJ2-7, with TRBD2 identical over 9 bases. Germline CDR1 and CDR2: SGHDN and FVKESK. This CDR3 contains 14 residues. J lost 0 bases, V lost 9 bases, and 6 bases had no gene match.

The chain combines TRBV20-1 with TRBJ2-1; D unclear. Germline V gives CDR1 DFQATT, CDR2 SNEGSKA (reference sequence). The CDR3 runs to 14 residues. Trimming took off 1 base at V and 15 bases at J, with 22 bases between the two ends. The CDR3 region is CSARAGGLGGNLFF. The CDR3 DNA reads TGCAGTGCTAGAGCCGGCGGCCTTGGTGGTAATCTGTTCTTC.

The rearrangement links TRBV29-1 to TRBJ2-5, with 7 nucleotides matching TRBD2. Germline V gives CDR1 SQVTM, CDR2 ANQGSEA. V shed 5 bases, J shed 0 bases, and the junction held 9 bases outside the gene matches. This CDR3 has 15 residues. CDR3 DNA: TGCAGCGTTCTACCGGGACTAATATACCAAGAGACCCAGTACTTC. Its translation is CSVLPGLIYQETQYF.

This CDR3 is CASSYETEQYF. The CDR3, as DNA: TGTGCCAGCAGCTACGAAACGGAGCAGTACTTC. This rearrangement joins TRBV4-2 to TRBJ2-7; D gene ambiguous. CDR1 is LGHNA, CDR2 YNFKEQ, per germline. Trimming removed 5 bases from V and 7 bases from J, with 9 bases in between. The CDR3 sequence is 11 residues long.

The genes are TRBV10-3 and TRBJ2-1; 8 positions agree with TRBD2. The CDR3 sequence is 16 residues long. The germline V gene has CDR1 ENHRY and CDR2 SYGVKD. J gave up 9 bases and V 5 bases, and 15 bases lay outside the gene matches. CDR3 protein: CAISPLGLAGGGEQFF. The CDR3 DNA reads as TGTGCCATCAGTCCTCTCGGGCTAGCGGGTGGCGGTGAGCAGTTCTTC.

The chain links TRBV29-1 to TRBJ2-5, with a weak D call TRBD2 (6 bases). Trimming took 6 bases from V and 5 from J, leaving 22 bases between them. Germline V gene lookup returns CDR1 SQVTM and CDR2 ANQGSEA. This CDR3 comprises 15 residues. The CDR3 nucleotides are TGCAGCGTCACCGGAGGGCGCGGCGGAAGGGAGACCCAGTACTTC. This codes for CSVTGGRGGRETQYF. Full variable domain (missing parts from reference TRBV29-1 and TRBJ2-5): SAVISQKPSRDICQRGTSLTIQCQVDSQVTMMFWYRQQPGQSLTLIATANQGSEATYESGFVIDKFPISRPNLTFSTLTVSNMSPEDSSIYLCSVTGGRGGRETQYFGPGTRLLVL.

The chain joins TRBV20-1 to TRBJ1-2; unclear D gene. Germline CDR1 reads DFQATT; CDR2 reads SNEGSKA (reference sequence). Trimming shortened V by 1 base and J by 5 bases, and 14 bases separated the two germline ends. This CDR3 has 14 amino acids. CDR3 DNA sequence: TGCAGTGCTAGAGGGACGGGCCAATCGTATGGCTACACCTTC. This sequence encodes CSARGTGQSYGYTF.

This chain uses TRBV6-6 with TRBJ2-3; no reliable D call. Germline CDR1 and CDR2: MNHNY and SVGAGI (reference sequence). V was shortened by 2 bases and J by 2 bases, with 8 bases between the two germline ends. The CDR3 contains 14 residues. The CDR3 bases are TGTGCCAGCAGTTACGGGCGCTTCACAGATACGCAGTATTTT. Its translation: CASSYGRFTDTQYF.

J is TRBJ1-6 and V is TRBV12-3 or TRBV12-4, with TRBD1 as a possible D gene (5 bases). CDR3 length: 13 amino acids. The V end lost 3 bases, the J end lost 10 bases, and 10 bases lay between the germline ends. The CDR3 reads CASSLEQGSPLHF. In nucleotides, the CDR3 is TGTGCCAGCAGTTTGGAGCAGGGCTCACCCCTCCACTTT.

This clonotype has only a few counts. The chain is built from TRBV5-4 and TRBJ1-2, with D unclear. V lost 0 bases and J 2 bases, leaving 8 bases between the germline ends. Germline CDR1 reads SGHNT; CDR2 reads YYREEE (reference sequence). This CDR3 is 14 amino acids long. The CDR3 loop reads CASSLESGNYGYTF. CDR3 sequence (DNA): TGTGCCAGCAGCTTGGAATCGGGGAACTATGGCTACACCTTC. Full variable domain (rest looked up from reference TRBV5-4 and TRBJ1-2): ETGVTQSPTHLIKTRGQQVTLRCSSQSGHNTVSWYQQALGQGPQFIFQYYREEENGRGNFPPRFSGLQFPNYSSELNVNALELDDSALYLCASSLESGNYGYTFGSGTRLTVV.

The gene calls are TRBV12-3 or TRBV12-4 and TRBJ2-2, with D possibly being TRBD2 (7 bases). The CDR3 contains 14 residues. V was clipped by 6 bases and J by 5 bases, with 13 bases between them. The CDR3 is CASRSGGATGELFF. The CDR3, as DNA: TGTGCCAGCAGATCTGGGGGGGCTACCGGGGAGCTGTTTTTT.

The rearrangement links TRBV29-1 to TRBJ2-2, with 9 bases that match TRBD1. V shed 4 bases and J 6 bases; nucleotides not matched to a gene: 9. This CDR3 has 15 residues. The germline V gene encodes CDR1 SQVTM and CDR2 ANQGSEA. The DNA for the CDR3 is TGCAGCGTTGTCCCTGGGGACAGGGTCGCCGGGGAGCTGTTTTTT. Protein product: CSVVPGDRVAGELFF.

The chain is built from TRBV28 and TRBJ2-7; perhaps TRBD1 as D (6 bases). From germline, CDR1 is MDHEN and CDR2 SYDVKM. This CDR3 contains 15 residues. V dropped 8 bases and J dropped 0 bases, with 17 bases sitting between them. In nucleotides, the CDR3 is TGTGCCAGCCAATTAGGGACACCGAGCTCCTACGAGCAGTACTTC. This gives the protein CASQLGTPSSYEQYF.

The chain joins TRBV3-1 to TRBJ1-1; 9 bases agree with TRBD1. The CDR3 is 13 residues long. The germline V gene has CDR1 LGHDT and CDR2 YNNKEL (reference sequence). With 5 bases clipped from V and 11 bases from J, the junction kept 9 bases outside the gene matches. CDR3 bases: TGTGCCAGCAGCACCCCGGGACAGGGAATGGCTTTCTTT. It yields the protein CASSTPGQGMAFF.

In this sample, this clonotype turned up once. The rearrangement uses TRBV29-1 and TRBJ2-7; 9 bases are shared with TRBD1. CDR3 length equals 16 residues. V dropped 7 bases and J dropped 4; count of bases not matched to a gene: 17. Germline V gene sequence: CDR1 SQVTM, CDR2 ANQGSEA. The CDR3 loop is CSALGGTGTTVYEQYF. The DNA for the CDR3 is TGCAGCGCCCTAGGCGGGACAGGGACAACGGTGTACGAGCAGTACTTC.

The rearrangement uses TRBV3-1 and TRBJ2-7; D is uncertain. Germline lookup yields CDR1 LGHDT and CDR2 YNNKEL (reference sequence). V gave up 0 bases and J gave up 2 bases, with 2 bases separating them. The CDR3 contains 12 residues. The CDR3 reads CASSQEAYEQYF. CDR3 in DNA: TGTGCCAGCAGCCAAGAGGCCTACGAGCAGTACTTC.

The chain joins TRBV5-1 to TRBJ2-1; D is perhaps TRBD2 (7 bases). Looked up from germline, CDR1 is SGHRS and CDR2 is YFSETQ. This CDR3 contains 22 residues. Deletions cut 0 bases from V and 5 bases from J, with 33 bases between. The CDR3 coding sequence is TGCGCCAGCAGCTTGGTTTTTTCGGCTTTGCTAAAAACGGGGGGCCGAGACAATGAGCAGTTCTTC. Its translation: CASSLVFSALLKTGGRDNEQFF. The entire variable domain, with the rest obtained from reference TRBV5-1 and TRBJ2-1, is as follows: KAGVTQTPRYLIKTRGQQVTLSCSPISGHRSVSWYQQTPGQGLQFLFEYFSETQRNKGNFPGRFSGRQFSNSRSEMNVSTLELGDSALYLCASSLVFSALLKTGGRDNEQFFGPGTRLTVL.

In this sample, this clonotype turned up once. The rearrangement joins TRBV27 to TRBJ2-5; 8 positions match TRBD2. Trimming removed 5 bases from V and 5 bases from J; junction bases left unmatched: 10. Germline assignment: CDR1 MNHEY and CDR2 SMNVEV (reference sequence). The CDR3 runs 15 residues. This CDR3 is CASSSTGGVFETQYF. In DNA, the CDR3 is TGTGCCAGCAGTAGCACGGGGGGGGTGTTTGAGACCCAGTACTTC.

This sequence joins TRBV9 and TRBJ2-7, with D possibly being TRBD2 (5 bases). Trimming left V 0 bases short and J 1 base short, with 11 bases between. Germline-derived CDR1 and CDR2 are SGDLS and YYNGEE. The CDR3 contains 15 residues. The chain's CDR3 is CASSVDASMSYEQYF. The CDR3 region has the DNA TGTGCCAGCAGCGTAGATGCTAGCATGTCCTACGAGCAGTACTTC.